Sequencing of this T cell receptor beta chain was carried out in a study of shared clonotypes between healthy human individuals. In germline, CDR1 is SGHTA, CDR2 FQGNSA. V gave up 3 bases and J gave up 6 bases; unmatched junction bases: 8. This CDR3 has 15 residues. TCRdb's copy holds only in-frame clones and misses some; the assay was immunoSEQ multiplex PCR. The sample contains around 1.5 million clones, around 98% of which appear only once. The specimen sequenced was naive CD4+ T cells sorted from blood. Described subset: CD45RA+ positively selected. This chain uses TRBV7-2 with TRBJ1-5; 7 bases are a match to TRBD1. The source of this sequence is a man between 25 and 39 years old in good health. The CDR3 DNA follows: TGTGCCAGCAGCTTCTCCTCAGGGGGGGGTCAGCCCCAGCATTTT. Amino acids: CASSFSSGGGQPQHF. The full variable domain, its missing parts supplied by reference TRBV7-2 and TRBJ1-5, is GAGVSQSPSNKVTEKGKDVELRCDPISGHTALYWYRQSLGQGLEFLIYFQGNSAPDKSGLPSDRFSAERTGGSVSTLTIQRTQQEDSAVYLCASSFSSGGGQPQHFGDGTRLSIL.